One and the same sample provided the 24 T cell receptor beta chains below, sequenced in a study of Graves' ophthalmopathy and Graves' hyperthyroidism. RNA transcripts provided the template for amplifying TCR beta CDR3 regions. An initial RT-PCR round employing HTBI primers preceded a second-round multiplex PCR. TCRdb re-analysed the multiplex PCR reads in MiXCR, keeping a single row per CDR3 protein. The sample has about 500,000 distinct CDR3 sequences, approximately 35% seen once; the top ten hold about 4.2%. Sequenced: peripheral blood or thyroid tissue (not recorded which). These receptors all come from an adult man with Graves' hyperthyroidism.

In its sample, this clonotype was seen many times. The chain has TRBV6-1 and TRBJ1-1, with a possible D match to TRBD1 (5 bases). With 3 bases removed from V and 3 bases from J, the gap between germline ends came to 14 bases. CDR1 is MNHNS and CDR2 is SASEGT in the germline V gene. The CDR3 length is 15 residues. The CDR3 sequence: CASSEVPGAHTEAFF. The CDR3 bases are TGTGCCAGCAGTGAGGTTCCCGGGGCGCACACTGAAGCTTTCTTT.

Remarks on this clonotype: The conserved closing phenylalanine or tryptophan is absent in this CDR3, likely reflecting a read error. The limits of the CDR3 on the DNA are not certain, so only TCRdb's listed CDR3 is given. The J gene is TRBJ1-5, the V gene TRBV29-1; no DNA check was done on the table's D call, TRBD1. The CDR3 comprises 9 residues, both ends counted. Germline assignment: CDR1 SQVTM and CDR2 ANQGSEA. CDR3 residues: CSVEPTEHY.

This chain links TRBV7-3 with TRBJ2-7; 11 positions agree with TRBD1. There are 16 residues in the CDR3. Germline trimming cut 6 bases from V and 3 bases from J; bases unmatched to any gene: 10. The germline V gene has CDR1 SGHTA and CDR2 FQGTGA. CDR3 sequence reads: CASSYSRDRGDYEQYF. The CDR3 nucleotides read TGTGCCAGCAGTTACTCCCGGGACAGGGGGGACTACGAGCAGTACTTC. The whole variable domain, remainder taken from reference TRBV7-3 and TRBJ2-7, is GAGVSQTPSNKVTEKGKYVELRCDPISGHTALYWYRQSLGQGPEFLIYFQGTGAADDSGLPNDRFFAVRPEGSVSTLKIQRTERGDSAVYLCASSYSRDRGDYEQYFGPGTRLTVT.

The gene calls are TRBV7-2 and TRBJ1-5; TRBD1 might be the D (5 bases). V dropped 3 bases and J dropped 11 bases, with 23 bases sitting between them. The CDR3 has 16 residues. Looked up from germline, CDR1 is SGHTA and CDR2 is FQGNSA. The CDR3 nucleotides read TGTGCCAGCAGCTTGGTGGGACTAGCGGGATCAGAGACCCAGCATTTT. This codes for CASSLVGLAGSETQHF.

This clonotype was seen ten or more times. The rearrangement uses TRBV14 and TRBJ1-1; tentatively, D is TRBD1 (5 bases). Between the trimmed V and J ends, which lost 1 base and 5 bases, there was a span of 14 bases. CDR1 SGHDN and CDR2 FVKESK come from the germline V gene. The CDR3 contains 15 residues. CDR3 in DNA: TGTGCCAGCAGCCAAGGCACTTCAGGGATTACTGAAGCTTTCTTT. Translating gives CASSQGTSGITEAFF. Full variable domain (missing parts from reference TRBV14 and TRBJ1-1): EAGVTQFPSHSVIEKGQTVTLRCDPISGHDNLYWYRRVMGKEIKFLLHFVKESKQDESGMPNNRFLAERTGGTYSTLKVQPAELEDSGVYFCASSQGTSGITEAFFGQGTRLTVV.

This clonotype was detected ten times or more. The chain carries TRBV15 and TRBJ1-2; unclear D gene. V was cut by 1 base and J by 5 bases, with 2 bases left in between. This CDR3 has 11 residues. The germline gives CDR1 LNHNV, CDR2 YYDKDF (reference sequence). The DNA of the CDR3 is TGTGCCACCAGCAGAGGGTATGGCTACACCTTC. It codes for CATSRGYGYTF. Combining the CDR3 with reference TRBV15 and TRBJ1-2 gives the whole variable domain DAMVIQNPRYQVTQFGKPVTLSCSQTLNHNVMYWYQQKSSQAPKLLFHYYDKDFNNEADTPDNFQSRRPNTSFCFLDIRSPGLGDTAMYLCATSRGYGYTFGSGTRLTVV.

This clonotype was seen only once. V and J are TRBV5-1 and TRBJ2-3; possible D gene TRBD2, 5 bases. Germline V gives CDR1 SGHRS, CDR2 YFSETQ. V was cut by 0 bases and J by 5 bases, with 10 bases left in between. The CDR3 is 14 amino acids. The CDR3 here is CASSLGPREDTQYF. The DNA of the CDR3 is TGCGCCAGCAGCTTGGGCCCCCGGGAAGATACGCAGTATTTT.

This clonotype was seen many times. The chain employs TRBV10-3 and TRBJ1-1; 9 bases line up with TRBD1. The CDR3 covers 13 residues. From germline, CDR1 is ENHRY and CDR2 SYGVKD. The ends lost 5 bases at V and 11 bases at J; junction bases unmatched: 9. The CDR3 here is CAISPIQGAIAFF. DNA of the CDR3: TGTGCCATCAGTCCGATACAGGGGGCCATTGCTTTCTTT.

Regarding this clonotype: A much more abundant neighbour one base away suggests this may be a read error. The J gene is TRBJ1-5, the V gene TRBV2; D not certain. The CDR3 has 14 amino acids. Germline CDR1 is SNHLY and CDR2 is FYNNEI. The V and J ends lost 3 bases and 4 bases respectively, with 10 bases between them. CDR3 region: CASSDRRRNQPQHF. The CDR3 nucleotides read TGTGCCAGCAGTGACCGCAGGAGGAATCAGCCCCAGCATTTT.

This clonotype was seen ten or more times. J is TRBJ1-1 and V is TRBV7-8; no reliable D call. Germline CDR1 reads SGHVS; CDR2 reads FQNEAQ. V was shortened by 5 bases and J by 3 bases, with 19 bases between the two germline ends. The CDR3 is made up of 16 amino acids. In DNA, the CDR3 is TGTGCCAGCAGCCAAACCCTTAACTACCTCTACACTGAAGCTTTCTTT. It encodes CASSQTLNYLYTEAFF.

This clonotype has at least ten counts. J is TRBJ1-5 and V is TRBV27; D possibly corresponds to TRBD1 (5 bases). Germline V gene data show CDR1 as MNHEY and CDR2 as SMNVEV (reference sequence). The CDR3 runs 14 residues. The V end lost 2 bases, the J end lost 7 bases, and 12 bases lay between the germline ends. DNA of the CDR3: TGTGCCAGCAGTTTAAAGGGGAAGGGACAGCCCCAGCATTTT. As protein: CASSLKGKGQPQHF.

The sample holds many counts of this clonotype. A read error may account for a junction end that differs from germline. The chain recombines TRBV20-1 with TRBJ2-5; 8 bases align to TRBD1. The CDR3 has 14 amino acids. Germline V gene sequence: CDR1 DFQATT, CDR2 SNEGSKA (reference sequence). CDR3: CSTHRGTGQETQYF. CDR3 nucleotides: TGTTCTACACACCGAGGGACAGGCCAAGAGACCCAGTACTTC.

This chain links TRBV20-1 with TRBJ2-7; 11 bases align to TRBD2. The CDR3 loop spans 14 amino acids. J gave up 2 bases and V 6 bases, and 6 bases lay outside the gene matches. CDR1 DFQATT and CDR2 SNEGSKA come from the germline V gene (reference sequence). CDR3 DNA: TGCAGTGCCCGCACACTAGCGGGAGCCTACGAGCAGTACTTC. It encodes CSARTLAGAYEQYF.

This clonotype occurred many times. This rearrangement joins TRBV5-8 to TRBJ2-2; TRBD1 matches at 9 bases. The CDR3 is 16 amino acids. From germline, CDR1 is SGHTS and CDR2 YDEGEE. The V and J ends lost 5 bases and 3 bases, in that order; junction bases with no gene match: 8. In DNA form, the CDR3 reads TGTGCCAGCAGACCCGGGACAGGGTGGGACACCGGGGAGCTGTTTTTT. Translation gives CASRPGTGWDTGELFF.

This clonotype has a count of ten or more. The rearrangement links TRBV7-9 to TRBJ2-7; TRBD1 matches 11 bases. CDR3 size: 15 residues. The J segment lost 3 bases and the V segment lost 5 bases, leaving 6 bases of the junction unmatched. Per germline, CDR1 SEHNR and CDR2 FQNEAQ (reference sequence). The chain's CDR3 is CASSPRDRGDYEQYF. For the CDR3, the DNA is TGTGCCAGCAGCCCTCGGGACAGGGGGGACTACGAGCAGTACTTC.

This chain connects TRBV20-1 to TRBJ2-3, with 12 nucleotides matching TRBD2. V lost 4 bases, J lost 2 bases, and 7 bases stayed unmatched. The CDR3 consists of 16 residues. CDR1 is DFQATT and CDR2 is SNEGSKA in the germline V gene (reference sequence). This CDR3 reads CSATRGLAGFTDTQYF. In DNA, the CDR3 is TGCAGTGCTACCCGAGGACTAGCGGGATTCACAGATACGCAGTATTTT.

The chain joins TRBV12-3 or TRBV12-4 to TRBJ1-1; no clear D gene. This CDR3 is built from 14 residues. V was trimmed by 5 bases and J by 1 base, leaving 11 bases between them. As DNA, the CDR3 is TGTGCCAGCAGTGGATCACGGGGGAACACTGAAGCTTTCTTT. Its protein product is CASSGSRGNTEAFF.

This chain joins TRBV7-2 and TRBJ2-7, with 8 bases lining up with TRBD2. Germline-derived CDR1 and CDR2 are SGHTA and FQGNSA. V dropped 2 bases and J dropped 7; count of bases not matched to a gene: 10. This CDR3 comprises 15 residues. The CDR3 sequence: CASSLSSSGGNEQYF. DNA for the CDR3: TGTGCCAGCAGCTTATCATCCAGCGGGGGCAATGAGCAGTACTTC. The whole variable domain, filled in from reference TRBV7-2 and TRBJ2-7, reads GAGVSQSPSNKVTEKGKDVELRCDPISGHTALYWYRQSLGQGLEFLIYFQGNSAPDKSGLPSDRFSAERTGGSVSTLTIQRTQQEDSAVYLCASSLSSSGGNEQYFGPGTRLTVT.

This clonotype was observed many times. The CDR3 DNA reads as TGTGCCAGCACCCTTGTCCTTGGGGCCCTCCACTTT. Translating gives CASTLVLGALHF. The V gene is TRBV7-2, the J gene TRBJ1-6; D gene uncertain. Germline V gene lookup returns CDR1 SGHTA and CDR2 FQGNSA. The CDR3 consists of 12 residues. Between the trimmed V and J ends, which lost 7 bases and 14 bases, there was a span of 15 bases.

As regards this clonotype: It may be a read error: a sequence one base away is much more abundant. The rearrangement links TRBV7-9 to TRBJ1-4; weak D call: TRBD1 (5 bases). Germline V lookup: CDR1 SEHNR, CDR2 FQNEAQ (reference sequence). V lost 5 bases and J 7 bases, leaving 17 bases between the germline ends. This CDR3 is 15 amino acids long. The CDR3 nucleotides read TGTGCCAGCAGCCGCAGGGAGGAAAAGGTTGAAAAACTGTTTTTT. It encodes CASSRREEKVEKLFF.

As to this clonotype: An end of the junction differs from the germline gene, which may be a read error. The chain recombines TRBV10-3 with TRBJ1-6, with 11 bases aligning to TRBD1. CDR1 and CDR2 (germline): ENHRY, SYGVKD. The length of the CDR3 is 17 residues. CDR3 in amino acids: CASSGVDRGLYNSPLHF. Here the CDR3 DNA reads TGTGCCAGCAGTGGGGTGGACAGGGGGCTCTATAATTCACCCCTCCACTTT.

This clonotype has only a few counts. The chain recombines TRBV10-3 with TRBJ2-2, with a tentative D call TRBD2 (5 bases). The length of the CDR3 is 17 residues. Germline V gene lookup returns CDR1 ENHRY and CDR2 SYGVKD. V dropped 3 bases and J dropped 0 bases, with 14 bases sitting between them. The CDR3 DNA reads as TGTGCCATCAGTGAATTTGAGGGCGGCTCGAACACCGGGGAGCTGTTTTTT. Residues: CAISEFEGGSNTGELFF.

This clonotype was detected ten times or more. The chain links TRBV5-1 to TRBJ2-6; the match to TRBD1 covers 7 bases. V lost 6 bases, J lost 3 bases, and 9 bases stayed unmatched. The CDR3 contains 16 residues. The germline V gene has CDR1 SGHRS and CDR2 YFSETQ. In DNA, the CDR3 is TGCGCCAGCATGTCCCTCACAGGGGTTGGGGCCAACGTCCTGACTTTC. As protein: CASMSLTGVGANVLTF.

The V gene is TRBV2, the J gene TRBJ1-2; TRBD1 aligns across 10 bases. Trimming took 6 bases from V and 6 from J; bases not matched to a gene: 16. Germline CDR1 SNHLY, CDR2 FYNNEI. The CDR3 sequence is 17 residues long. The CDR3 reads CASRASWDRGPTDGYTF. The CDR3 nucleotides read TGTGCCAGCAGGGCGTCATGGGACAGGGGCCCCACGGATGGCTACACCTTC.